This passage covers 18 T cell receptor beta chains from one sample sequenced in a study of technical replicates of blood from a few donors. The repertoire was sequenced with immunoSEQ multiplex PCR; TCRdb's copy has only in-frame clones and lacks some. The sample has approximately 94,000 clones, 90% to 97% seen once; the top ten hold about 0.39%. Sequencing was done on a sample of T cells isolated from PBMCs. All receptors come from a human donor in good health.

CDR3 loop: CASSIGHRENYGYTF. CDR3 in DNA: TGTGCCAGTAGTATAGGCCACAGGGAGAACTATGGCTACACCTTC. The rearrangement joins TRBV19 to TRBJ1-2; tentatively, D is TRBD1 (6 bases). Germline values: CDR1 LNHDA, CDR2 SQIVND (reference sequence). The ends were cut back, 1 base at V and 2 bases at J, with 11 bases in the middle. CDR3 length: 15 amino acids.

The V call is TRBV9, the J call TRBJ1-1, with 9 bases fitting TRBD1. V was pared by 4 bases and J by 1 base, with 5 bases of the junction left unmatched. From germline, CDR1 is SGDLS and CDR2 YYNGEE. This CDR3 spans 15 amino acids. The CDR3 DNA follows: TGTGCCAGCAGCACACACAGGGGGCGGAACACTGAAGCTTTCTTT. Translation gives CASSTHRGRNTEAFF. Filled out from reference TRBV9 and TRBJ1-1, the complete variable domain reads DSGVTQTPKHLITATGQRVTLRCSPRSGDLSVYWYQQSLDQGLQFLIQYYNGEERAKGNILERFSAQQFPDLHSELNLSSLELGDSALYFCASSTHRGRNTEAFFGQGTRLTVV.

CDR3 nucleotides: TGTGCCAGCAGCTCCGGGGGGCAGGGAAGCAATCAGCCCCAGCATTTT. This translates into CASSSGGQGSNQPQHF. The chain employs TRBV5-4 and TRBJ1-5; tentatively, D is TRBD1 (6 bases). From germline, CDR1 is SGHNT and CDR2 YYREEE (reference sequence). Trimming stripped 3 bases from V and 1 base from J, with 14 bases between. The CDR3 totals 16 residues.

The genes are TRBV6-6 and TRBJ1-2; D is unclear. This CDR3 spans 14 amino acids. V lost 2 bases and J lost 7, with 14 bases in between. Germline V lookup: CDR1 MNHNY, CDR2 SVGAGI (reference sequence). CDR3 coding DNA: TGTGCCAGCAGTTACGGGAGTGGTTGGGTTGGCTACACCTTC. Translated: CASSYGSGWVGYTF.

The chain employs TRBV4-1 and TRBJ2-2; possible D gene TRBD2, 5 bases. CDR1 MGHRA and CDR2 YSYEKL come from the germline V gene. V lost 4 bases and J lost 5, with 17 bases in between. This CDR3 contains 16 residues. The CDR3 loop reads CASSPPLRDRTGELFF. CDR3 DNA sequence: TGCGCCAGCAGCCCTCCGTTGAGGGATCGGACCGGGGAGCTGTTTTTT.

V gene TRBV5-8 combines with J gene TRBJ2-3; TRBD2 is a possible D gene (6 bases). V dropped 0 bases and J dropped 6 bases, with 11 bases sitting between them. Germline assignment: CDR1 SGHTS and CDR2 YDEGEE. This CDR3 is 14 amino acids long. CDR3 bases: TGTGCCAGCAGCTTGGGCGGGGCGCCGGATACGCAGTATTTT. Protein product: CASSLGGAPDTQYF.

The CDR3 nucleotides are TGTGCCAGCAGCCAATTCGGGACTGCAGCCTACGAGCAGTACTTC. Its translation: CASSQFGTAAYEQYF. J is TRBJ2-7 and V is TRBV4-2; possible D gene TRBD2, 6 bases. CDR1 and CDR2 from the germline V gene are LGHNA and YNFKEQ. The CDR3 runs 15 residues. V lost 2 bases and J lost 2, with 13 bases in between.

The chain has TRBV6-1 and TRBJ2-1, with 7 bases aligning to TRBD2. Germline-derived CDR1 and CDR2 are MNHNS and SASEGT. The length of the CDR3 is 12 residues. J lost 10 bases, V lost 6 bases, and 6 bases had no gene match. DNA for the CDR3: TGTGCCAGCAGGGGGGGGGAGCGGGAGCAGTTCTTC. It codes for CASRGGEREQFF.

This clone came up once. The chain is built from TRBV2 and TRBJ2-5, with TRBD2 matching over 13 bases. V lost 6 bases and J lost 4; bases outside the gene matches: 2. CDR1 is SNHLY, CDR2 FYNNEI, per germline. This CDR3 is 14 amino acids long. DNA for the CDR3: TGTGCCAGCAGATGGACTAGCGGGAGAGAGACCCAGTACTTC. This gives the protein CASRWTSGRETQYF.

V usage is TRBV7-2 and J usage is TRBJ2-4; a possible D gene is TRBD2 (7 bases). The CDR3 is 15 amino acids. Germline CDR1 SGHTA, CDR2 FQGNSA. Trimming cost V 4 bases and J 4 bases, with 14 bases left between them. The chain's CDR3 is CASSSSGTIKNIQYF. CDR3 sequence (DNA): TGTGCCAGCAGCTCAAGCGGGACAATTAAAAACATTCAGTACTTC.

The V call is TRBV5-4, the J call TRBJ1-1; D perhaps matches TRBD1 (5 bases). CDR1 SGHNT and CDR2 YYREEE come from the germline V gene (reference sequence). Trimming removed 3 bases from V and 1 base from J, with 10 bases in between. This CDR3 comprises 14 residues. CDR3 DNA: TGTGCCAGCAGCTCGGGGGGTCAGAACACTGAAGCTTTCTTT. It yields the protein CASSSGGQNTEAFF.

V is TRBV18 and J is TRBJ1-3; possibly TRBD1 for D (6 bases). The V gene's germline CDR1 is KGHSH and CDR2 LQKENI. Trimming left V 1 base short and J 2 bases short, with 12 bases between. The length of the CDR3 is 16 residues. The CDR3, as DNA: TGTGCCAGCTCACCACAGGGGGAACTTACTGGAAACACCATATATTTT. It specifies CASSPQGELTGNTIYF.

The chain links TRBV6-6 to TRBJ2-7; D perhaps matches TRBD1 (6 bases). Germline V gives CDR1 MNHNY, CDR2 SVGAGI (reference sequence). V dropped 5 bases and J dropped 7 bases, with 9 bases sitting between them. The CDR3 loop spans 11 amino acids. The CDR3, as DNA: TGTGCCAGCAGTATCGGGACAGAGCAGTACTTC. This gives the protein CASSIGTEQYF.

The chain employs TRBV7-2 and TRBJ2-1; tentatively, D is TRBD2 (5 bases). The V end lost 4 bases, the J end lost 4 bases, and 14 bases lay between the germline ends. The CDR3 is made up of 15 amino acids. Germline CDR1 reads SGHTA; CDR2 reads FQGNSA. This chain's CDR3 is CASSSATRLYNEQFF. The DNA of the CDR3 is TGTGCCAGCAGCTCGGCCACTAGGTTGTACAATGAGCAGTTCTTC.

The rearrangement uses TRBV9 and TRBJ2-7, with 9 bases identical to TRBD1. CDR1 and CDR2 (germline): SGDLS, YYNGEE. The length of the CDR3 is 15 residues. The junction had 10 bases not matched to a gene; V was cut back by 4 bases and J by 5 bases. CDR3 nucleotides: TGTGCCAGCAGCCTAGGTGGGGACAGGGCCCACGAGCAGTACTTC. Protein: CASSLGGDRAHEQYF. Full variable domain (remainder filled in from reference TRBV9 and TRBJ2-7): DSGVTQTPKHLITATGQRVTLRCSPRSGDLSVYWYQQSLDQGLQFLIQYYNGEERAKGNILERFSAQQFPDLHSELNLSSLELGDSALYFCASSLGGDRAHEQYFGPGTRLTVT.

The chain recombines TRBV11-3 with TRBJ2-7; 9 nucleotides agree with TRBD1. V lost 5 bases, J lost 3 bases, and 5 bases stayed unmatched. The CDR3 extends over 14 amino acids. Looked up from germline, CDR1 is SGHNT and CDR2 is YENEEA. CDR3 sequence: CASSPGQGVYEQYF. The CDR3 nucleotides are TGTGCCAGCAGCCCGGGACAGGGAGTCTACGAGCAGTACTTC.

The rearrangement joins TRBV13 to TRBJ1-2, with a possible D match to TRBD1 (5 bases). The V gene's germline CDR1 is PRHDT and CDR2 FYEKMQ (reference sequence). The CDR3 totals 13 residues. The ends were cut back, 0 bases at V and 6 bases at J, with 8 bases in the middle. The CDR3 DNA follows: TGTGCCAGCAGCTTAGGCGGGGGTGATGGCTACACCTTC. The encoded protein is CASSLGGGDGYTF.

The chain joins TRBV5-6 to TRBJ2-1; D gene unclear. The CDR3 is 12 residues long. Germline V gene data show CDR1 as SGHDT and CDR2 as YYEEEE. Trimming removed 4 bases at V and 3 bases at J, with 5 bases between. The CDR3 DNA reads TGTGCCAGCAGCATAGACTACAATGAGCAGTTCTTC. It encodes CASSIDYNEQFF. The variable domain in full, completed from reference TRBV5-6 and TRBJ2-1, reads DAGVTQSPTHLIKTRGQQVTLRCSPKSGHDTVSWYQQALGQGPQFIFQYYEEEERQRGNFPDRFSGHQFPNYSSELNVNALLLGDSALYLCASSIDYNEQFFGPGTRLTVL.